Following are 15 T cell receptor beta chains from one sample sequenced in a study of technical replicates of blood from several donors. Assay: immunoSEQ multiplex PCR; the TCRdb copy retains only in-frame clones and omits some. Of about 69,000 clones in the sample, approximately 89% are singletons; the top ten hold about 4.5%. Sequenced sample: PBMCs. The source of these receptors is a human donor in good health. Some clones in this sample may be carry-over from other donors' samples.

The chain links TRBV7-2 to TRBJ1-5; D possibly corresponds to TRBD1 (5 bases). Trimming stripped 4 bases from V and 0 bases from J, with 13 bases between. The CDR3 extends over 16 amino acids. Germline V lookup: CDR1 SGHTA, CDR2 FQGNSA. For the CDR3, the DNA is TGTGCCAGCAGCTCCCGGGCAGGGTTTAGCAATCAGCCCCAGCATTTT. It translates to CASSSRAGFSNQPQHF.

V gene TRBV2 combines with J gene TRBJ1-5; D remains ambiguous. CDR1 is SNHLY and CDR2 is FYNNEI in the germline V gene. The V end was cut by 7 bases, the J end by 3 bases, with 19 bases between. The CDR3 sequence is 16 residues long. CDR3 sequence: CASNQRVVGPNQPQHF. The CDR3 bases are TGTGCCAGCAATCAGCGGGTCGTCGGGCCCAATCAGCCCCAGCATTTT.

The CDR3 region is CASSLREIRDGYTF. The DNA for the CDR3 is TGTGCCAGCAGCTTAAGGGAGATTAGGGATGGCTACACCTTC. This chain uses TRBV7-9 with TRBJ1-2; D remains unclear. The CDR3 covers 14 residues. The V end lost 2 bases, the J end lost 6 bases, and 13 bases lay between the germline ends. CDR1 is SEHNR, CDR2 FQNEAQ, per germline (reference sequence).

The chain joins TRBV5-5 to TRBJ1-6; the match to TRBD1 covers 7 bases. The CDR3 spans 17 residues. J lost 3 bases, V lost 8 bases, and 14 bases had no gene match. Germline V gene lookup returns CDR1 SGHKS and CDR2 YYEKEE (reference sequence). The CDR3 sequence: CASQTGIFQGYNSPLHF. Here the CDR3 DNA reads TGTGCCAGTCAGACAGGGATCTTTCAGGGCTATAATTCACCCCTCCACTTT.

The rearrangement uses TRBV5-1 and TRBJ2-2, with TRBD2 identical over 8 bases. This CDR3 region has 16 residues. After removal of 1 base from V and 4 bases from J, the junction contained 6 bases not matched to a gene. Germline V gives CDR1 SGHRS, CDR2 YFSETQ. DNA of the CDR3: TGCGCCAGCAGCTTGCCCGGGGGGGGGAGCACCGGGGAGCTGTTTTTT. This gives the protein CASSLPGGGSTGELFF.

The chain couples TRBV30 to TRBJ2-2; 7 bases align to TRBD2. There are 14 residues in the CDR3. Germline CDR1 reads GTSNPN; CDR2 reads SVGIG (reference sequence). V lost 1 base to trimming and J lost 5 bases; unmatched junction nucleotides: 4. CDR3 sequence (DNA): TGTGCCTGGAGTGAGGGGCGGGGGACCGGGGAGCTGTTTTTT. This translates into CAWSEGRGTGELFF. The entire variable domain, with the rest obtained from reference TRBV30 and TRBJ2-2, is as follows: SQTIHQWPATLVQPVGSPLSLECTVEGTSNPNLYWYRQAAGRGLQLLFYSVGIGQISSEVPQNLSASRPQDRQFILSSKKLLLSDSGFYLCAWSEGRGTGELFFGEGSRLTVL.

The rearrangement uses TRBV19 and TRBJ1-1; no firm D call. Germline V gene lookup returns CDR1 LNHDA and CDR2 SQIVND (reference sequence). CDR3 length: 14 residues. V was trimmed by 4 bases and J by 2 bases, leaving 11 bases between them. CDR3 nucleotide sequence: TGTGCCAGTAGTACCCCGACACTTAACACTGAAGCTTTCTTT. The encoded protein is CASSTPTLNTEAFF.

The genes are TRBV7-8 and TRBJ2-1; 12 bases match TRBD2. Germline-derived CDR1 and CDR2 are SGHVS and FQNEAQ. V lost 6 bases, J lost 7 bases, and 10 bases stayed unmatched. The CDR3 is 16 residues long. The CDR3 DNA follows: TGTGCCAGCAGACTGCGAAGACTAGCGGGAGCAAATGAGCAGTTCTTC. Its protein product is CASRLRRLAGANEQFF.

The rearrangement uses TRBV7-2 and TRBJ1-5; tentatively, D is TRBD1 (6 bases). Deletions cut 3 bases from V and 1 base from J, with 13 bases between. This CDR3 is 16 amino acids long. Germline V gene data show CDR1 as SGHTA and CDR2 as FQGNSA. The CDR3 sequence is CASSFGQIASNQPQHF. CDR3 nucleotide sequence: TGTGCCAGCAGCTTCGGACAGATCGCAAGCAATCAGCCCCAGCATTTT.

The chain combines TRBV10-3 with TRBJ2-7, with 7 positions matching TRBD2. This CDR3 is 16 amino acids long. V shed 6 bases and J 2 bases; nucleotides not matched to a gene: 13. Germline-derived CDR1 and CDR2 are ENHRY and SYGVKD. The CDR3 region is CAISSPSGGSPYEQYF. As DNA, the CDR3 is TGTGCCATCAGCTCACCATCTGGCGGGAGTCCCTACGAGCAGTACTTC.

V is TRBV15 and J is TRBJ2-2; no firm D call. The CDR3 contains 15 residues. CDR1 and CDR2 from the germline V gene are LNHNV and YYDKDF (reference sequence). V lost 2 bases, J lost 1 base, and 8 bases lay in between. CDR3 DNA sequence: TGTGCCACCAGCAGAACCTTACTGAACACCGGGGAGCTGTTTTTT. Residues: CATSRTLLNTGELFF.

The chain combines TRBV6-5 with TRBJ2-5, with D perhaps matching TRBD2 (6 bases). This CDR3 is built from 14 residues. Germline loops: CDR1 MNHEY, CDR2 SVGAGI. V lost 4 bases and J lost 2, with 11 bases in between. The CDR3 DNA reads as TGTGCCAGCAGTTGGGGACTTTCACAAGAGACCCAGTACTTC. Its protein is CASSWGLSQETQYF.

CDR3 sequence (DNA): TGTGCCAGCAGCTCCGAAGCGGGAGGGGTCTACGAGCAGTACTTC. Translation gives CASSSEAGGVYEQYF. This chain links TRBV7-2 with TRBJ2-7; 10 nucleotides match TRBD2. This CDR3 is built from 15 residues. V lost 4 bases to trimming and J lost 3 bases; unmatched junction nucleotides: 6. Germline values: CDR1 SGHTA, CDR2 FQGNSA.

This chain joins TRBV29-1 and TRBJ1-1; D is unclear. The CDR3 is 13 residues long. In germline, CDR1 is SQVTM, CDR2 ANQGSEA. Trimming took off 6 bases at V and 0 bases at J, with 11 bases between the two ends. The CDR3, as DNA: TGCAGCGTCGTAAGCGGCATGAACACTGAAGCTTTCTTT. Translated, it gives CSVVSGMNTEAFF.

The chain employs TRBV6-1 and TRBJ1-2; 7 bases are shared with TRBD1. The CDR3 loop spans 15 amino acids. CDR1 and CDR2 from the germline V gene are MNHNS and SASEGT. The junction had 5 bases not matched to a gene; V was cut back by 2 bases and J by 2 bases. This CDR3 is CASSEIGGGNYGYTF. The CDR3 region has the DNA TGTGCCAGCAGTGAAATAGGGGGCGGCAACTATGGCTACACCTTC.